This TCR beta chain comes out of a study of cytomegalovirus exposure and HLA in healthy donors. Study at large: HLA-typed donors were the source of some 85 million unique TCRs, which an early data release held. Overall study findings and caveats: Among CMV-associated TCR beta chains, most appeared HLA-restricted in a later analysis. Sequencing probably produced one cluster of sequence variants that were highly shared. Researchers left out some V segments, among them TRBV6-2 and TRBV6-3, as indistinguishable.

13 Jbeta primers and 60 Vbeta primers were used for the PCR. Some clones are missing from TCRdb's copy, which holds only in-frame ones; the method was immunoSEQ multiplex PCR. The sample yields about 190,000 clones, roughly 81% seen once. The germline V gene encodes CDR1 LGHNA and CDR2 YSLEER. V lost 4 bases to trimming and J lost 2 bases; unmatched junction nucleotides: 7. The CDR3 contains 15 residues. Comments on this clone: What it binds is not known.

V gene TRBV4-3 combines with J gene TRBJ2-7; TRBD2 matches 8 bases. Source material: PBMCs. The source is a woman aged 30 to 39 in good health and CMV-seropositive. Here the CDR3 reads CASSPYPSGPYEQYF. In nucleotides, the CDR3 is TGCGCCAGCAGCCCCTATCCTAGCGGGCCCTACGAGCAGTACTTC.